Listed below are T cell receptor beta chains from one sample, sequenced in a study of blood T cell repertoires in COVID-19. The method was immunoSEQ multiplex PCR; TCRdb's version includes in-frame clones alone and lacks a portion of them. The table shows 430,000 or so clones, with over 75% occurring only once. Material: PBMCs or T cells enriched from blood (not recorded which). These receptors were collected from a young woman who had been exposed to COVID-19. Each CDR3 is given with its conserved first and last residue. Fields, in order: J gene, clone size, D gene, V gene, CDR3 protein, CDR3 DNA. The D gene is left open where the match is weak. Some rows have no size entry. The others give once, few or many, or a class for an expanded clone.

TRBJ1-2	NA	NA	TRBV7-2	CASRVTQGIWGYTF	TGTGCCAGCAGGGTGACACAGGGCATCTGGGGCTACACCTTC
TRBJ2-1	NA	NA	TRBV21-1	CASSSRDLIYNEQFF	TGTGCCAGCAGCAGCCGGGACTTGATATACAATGAGCAGTTCTTC
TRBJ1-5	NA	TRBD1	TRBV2	CASSGGQGANQPQHF	TGTGCCAGCAGTGGAGGACAGGGGGCAAATCAGCCCCAGCATTTT
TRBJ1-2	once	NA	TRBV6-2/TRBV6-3	CASSMPGDGYTF	TGTGCCAGCAGTATGCCCGGGGATGGCTACACCTTC
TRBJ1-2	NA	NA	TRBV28	CASSWGTEVIGGYTF	TGTGCCAGCAGTTGGGGGACTGAGGTTATAGGTGGCTACACCTTC
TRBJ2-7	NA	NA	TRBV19	CASSMFPSVHEQYF	TGTGCCAGTAGTATGTTTCCCAGTGTCCACGAGCAGTACTTC
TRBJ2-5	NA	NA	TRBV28	CASSLGRTAQETQYF	TGTGCCAGCAGTTTGGGCAGGACTGCGCAAGAGACCCAGTACTTC
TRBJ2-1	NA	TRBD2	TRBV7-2	CASRFSGARSNEQFF	TGTGCCAGCAGATTTAGCGGGGCTCGAAGTAATGAGCAGTTCTTC
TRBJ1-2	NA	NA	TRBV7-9	CASSLALREHGYTF	TGTGCCAGCAGCTTAGCGTTGAGGGAGCATGGCTACACCTTC
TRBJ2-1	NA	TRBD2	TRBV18	CASSLGTSGKGGEQFF	TGTGCCAGCTCACTTGGGACTAGCGGGAAGGGAGGTGAGCAGTTCTTC
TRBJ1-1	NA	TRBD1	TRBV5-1	CASSSGTDNLVNTEAFF	TGCGCCAGCAGCTCCGGGACAGATAACTTAGTGAACACTGAAGCTTTCTTT
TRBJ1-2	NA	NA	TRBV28	CASTVTGLYGYTF	TGTGCCAGCACCGTGACAGGACTTTATGGCTACACCTTC
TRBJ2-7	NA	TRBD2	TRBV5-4	CASSFHLAGGYEQYF	TGTGCCAGCAGCTTCCATCTAGCGGGAGGCTACGAGCAGTACTTC
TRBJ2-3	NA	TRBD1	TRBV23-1	CASTARGLTDTQYF	TGCGCCAGCACAGCCAGGGGGCTCACAGATACGCAGTATTTT